This T cell receptor (beta chain) was sequenced in a study of blood T cell repertoires in COVID-19. Germline-derived CDR1 and CDR2 are SGHNT and YYREEE (reference sequence). V trimming: 4 bases; J trimming: 10 bases; junction bases outside the gene matches: 11. The CDR3 has 15 residues. Sequencing was performed with immunoSEQ multiplex PCR; in TCRdb, only in-frame clones are kept and a portion is missing. The repertoire holds some 110,000 clones, with 60% to 80% as singletons. The receptor's source is a man older than 75 with COVID-19, enrolled during active disease. The sample taken for sequencing was peripheral blood. The chain uses TRBV5-4 and TRBJ2-1, with 10 nucleotides matching TRBD2. CDR3 residues: CASSPSGLAEGEQFF. The CDR3 DNA is TGTGCCAGCAGCCCAAGCGGACTAGCGGAAGGGGAGCAGTTCTTC.